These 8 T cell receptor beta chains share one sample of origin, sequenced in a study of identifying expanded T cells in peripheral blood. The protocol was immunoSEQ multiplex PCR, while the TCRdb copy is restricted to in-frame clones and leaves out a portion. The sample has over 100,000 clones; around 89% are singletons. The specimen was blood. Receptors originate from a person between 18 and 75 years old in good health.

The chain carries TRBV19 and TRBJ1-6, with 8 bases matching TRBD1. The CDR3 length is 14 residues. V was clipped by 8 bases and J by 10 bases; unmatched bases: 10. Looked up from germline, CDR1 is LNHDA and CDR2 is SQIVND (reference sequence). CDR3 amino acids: CASERTGRGSPLHF. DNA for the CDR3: TGTGCCAGTGAAAGGACAGGGCGAGGGTCACCCCTCCACTTT.

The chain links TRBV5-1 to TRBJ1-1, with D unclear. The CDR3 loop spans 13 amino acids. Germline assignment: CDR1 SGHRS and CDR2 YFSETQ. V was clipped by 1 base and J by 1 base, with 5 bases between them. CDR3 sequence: CASSLLANTEAFF. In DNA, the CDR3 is TGCGCCAGCAGCTTGTTGGCGAACACTGAAGCTTTCTTT.

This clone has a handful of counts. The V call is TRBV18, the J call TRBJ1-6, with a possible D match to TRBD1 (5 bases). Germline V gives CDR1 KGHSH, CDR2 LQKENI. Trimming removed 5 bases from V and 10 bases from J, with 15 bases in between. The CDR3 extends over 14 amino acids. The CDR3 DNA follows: TGTGCCAGCTCAATCCGACAGAAGGACTCACCCCTCCACTTT. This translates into CASSIRQKDSPLHF.

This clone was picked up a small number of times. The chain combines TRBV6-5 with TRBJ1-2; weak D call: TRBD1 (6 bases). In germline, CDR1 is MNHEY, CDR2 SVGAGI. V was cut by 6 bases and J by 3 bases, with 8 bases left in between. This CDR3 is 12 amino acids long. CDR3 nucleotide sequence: TGTGCCAGCAGGGGGGGCTACTATGGCTACACCTTC. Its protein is CASRGGYYGYTF.

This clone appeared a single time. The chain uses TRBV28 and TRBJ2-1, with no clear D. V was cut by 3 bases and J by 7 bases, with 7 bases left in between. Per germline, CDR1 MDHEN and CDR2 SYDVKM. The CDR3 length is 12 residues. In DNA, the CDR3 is TGTGCCAGCAGTTTCCAATCTAATGAGCAGTTCTTC. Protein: CASSFQSNEQFF.

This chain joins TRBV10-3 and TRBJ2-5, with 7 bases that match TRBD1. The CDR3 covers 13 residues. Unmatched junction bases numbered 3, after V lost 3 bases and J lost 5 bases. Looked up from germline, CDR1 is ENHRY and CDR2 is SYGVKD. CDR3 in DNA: TGTGCCATCAGTGATGAACAGGGGGAGACCCAGTACTTC. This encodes CAISDEQGETQYF.

In DNA form, the CDR3 reads TGCGCCAGCAGCTTAACACAGGGGAACACTGAAGCTTTCTTT. Its protein product is CASSLTQGNTEAFF. The chain employs TRBV5-1 and TRBJ1-1; a weak D match, TRBD1 (6 bases). Trimming left V 2 bases short and J 1 base short, with 9 bases between. Germline V CDR1 and CDR2: SGHRS, YFSETQ. CDR3 length: 14 residues.

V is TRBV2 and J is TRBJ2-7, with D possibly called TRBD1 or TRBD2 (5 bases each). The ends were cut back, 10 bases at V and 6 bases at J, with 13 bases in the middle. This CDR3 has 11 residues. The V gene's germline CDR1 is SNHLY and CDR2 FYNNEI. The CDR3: CAIGKGTEQYF. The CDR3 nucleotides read TGTGCCATAGGAAAGGGGACCGAGCAGTACTTC. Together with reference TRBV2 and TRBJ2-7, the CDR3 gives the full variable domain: EPEVTQTPSHQVTQMGQEVILRCVPISNHLYFYWYRQILGQKVEFLVSFYNNEISEKSEIFDDQFSVERPDGSNFTLKIRSTKLEDSAMYFCAIGKGTEQYFGPGTRLTVT.